The next 7 T cell receptor beta chains were all read from a single sample in a study of OX40 agonist ivuxolimab in advanced cancers. The data were produced by immunoSEQ multiplex PCR, yet TCRdb's version contains in-frame clones alone and is incomplete. Among roughly 62,000 clones, 70% to 90% were seen once, and the ten largest hold roughly 4.8%. The material was CD4+ or CD8+ T cells sorted from blood, obtained in a trial of the OX40 agonist ivuxolimab. The receptors come from an adult with an advanced solid tumor such as melanoma, head and neck, liver or kidney cancer.

This chain links TRBV28 with TRBJ1-2, with a tentative D call TRBD1 (5 bases). The CDR3 is 13 residues long. CDR1 MDHEN and CDR2 SYDVKM come from the germline V gene. The V end lost 2 bases, the J end lost 6 bases, and 10 bases lay between the germline ends. The chain's CDR3 is CASSLMTVDGYTF. The CDR3 DNA follows: TGTGCCAGCAGTTTAATGACAGTTGATGGCTACACCTTC.

The CDR3 is CASSPARESSYEQYF. CDR3 in DNA: TGTGCCAGCAGTCCCGCGAGGGAGAGCTCCTACGAGCAGTACTTC. This sequence joins TRBV14 and TRBJ2-7; TRBD2 is a possible D gene (5 bases). This CDR3 spans 15 amino acids. Germline V gene lookup returns CDR1 SGHDN and CDR2 FVKESK. Deletions cut 6 bases from V and 0 bases from J, with 15 bases between.

V and J are TRBV30 and TRBJ2-5; 14 bases agree with TRBD2. Germline V CDR1 and CDR2: GTSNPN, SVGIG (reference sequence). The J segment lost 5 bases and the V segment lost 7 bases, leaving 6 bases of the junction unmatched. This CDR3 has 14 amino acids. This chain's CDR3 is CAFQGLAGVETQYF. CDR3 DNA sequence: TGTGCCTTTCAGGGACTAGCGGGAGTGGAGACCCAGTACTTC.

The genes are TRBV6-1 and TRBJ2-1, with TRBD2 matching over 10 bases. CDR1 and CDR2 (germline): MNHNS, SASEGT. This CDR3 spans 15 amino acids. Losses at the gene ends were 11 bases for V and 8 bases for J; bases not matched to a gene: 15. CDR3 in DNA: TGTGCCTACAGCCCAGGGGCTAGCGGGAGCGATGAGCAGTTCTTC. Protein sequence: CAYSPGASGSDEQFF.

V usage is TRBV30 and J usage is TRBJ2-7; maybe TRBD1 (5 bases). Germline CDR1 reads GTSNPN; CDR2 reads SVGIG (reference sequence). CDR3 length: 11 residues. V lost 6 bases and J lost 4, with 10 bases in between. This chain's CDR3 is CACDPGYEQYF. The CDR3 nucleotides are TGTGCCTGCGACCCAGGGTACGAGCAGTACTTC.

The V call is TRBV4-1, the J call TRBJ2-2; 8 nucleotides agree with TRBD1. V lost 4 bases, J lost 4 bases, and 8 bases stayed unmatched. The V gene's germline CDR1 is MGHRA and CDR2 YSYEKL. The CDR3 is made up of 16 amino acids. CDR3 residues: CASSREGQVGTGELFF. In DNA form, the CDR3 reads TGCGCCAGCAGCCGAGAGGGACAGGTGGGCACCGGGGAGCTGTTTTTT.

The chain is built from TRBV18 and TRBJ2-2, with TRBD2 identical over 8 bases. With V trimmed by 0 bases and J by 1 base, 1 base remained unmatched. CDR1 KGHSH and CDR2 LQKENI come from the germline V gene. The CDR3 runs to 16 residues. The CDR3 region is CASSPPLAENTGELFF. The CDR3 bases are TGTGCCAGCTCACCACCACTAGCGGAGAACACCGGGGAGCTGTTTTTT.